This T cell receptor (beta chain) was profiled in a study of response to subunit inactivated influenza vaccine (dated by TCRdb to 2016 to 2019). Regarding the research as a whole: To follow how T cells responded to a trivalent subunit inactivated influenza vaccine, the researchers relied on deep quantitative profiling of the T cell receptor repertoire. Overall study outcomes, separate from this receptor: The authors suggested that each seasonal influenza vaccination may recruit only a limited number of new T cells.

V is cut by 2 bases and J by 4 bases, and the space between the germline ends is 11 bases. The CDR3 has 14 amino acids, counting the end cysteine and phenylalanine. Left in the record is the CDR3 DNA by itself, 42 bases read in frame from the first base. The germline V gene (reference sequence) yields LGHDT for CDR1 and YNNKEL for CDR2. The table lists this clonotype with a few counts. What this receptor recognizes is not known. There are no base qualities to consult, and no much larger clone falls within one base. The receptor library was made with RT-PCR. Sequencing instrument: Illumina HiSeq 2500. The public reads were reprocessed in TCRdb via fastp at Q25 and MiXCR, keeping in-frame beta chains. When rows share a CDR3 protein, they turn into one entry using the most common DNA and genes. This sample holds 450,000 to 700,000 distinct CDR3 sequences; roughly 15% were observed only once. The ten largest clones represent over 8.5% of the sample.

The sequence was collected from a middle-aged man who received an inactivated influenza vaccine. Donor details come from another sample of the same person, matched by shared clones. The source was PBMCs from blood, collected less than 13 days after vaccination. Rearrangement joined TRBV3-1 to TRBJ2-5, with the D segment identity uncertain. The nucleotide sequence is TGTGCCAGCAGCCAATCGGTACGAGGAGAGACCCAGTACTTC. Its translation is CASSQSVRGETQYF.